The T cell receptor beta chain under discussion was sequenced for a study of blood T cell repertoires in COVID-19. Here immunoSEQ multiplex PCR was the method, and the copy in TCRdb shows in-frame clones only, minus some. The sample holds under 350,000 clones; around 86% are singletons and the top ten take approximately 4.6%. The table lists this clone with a few counts. The CDR3 runs to 14 residues. Germline V gene lookup returns CDR1 MGHDK and CDR2 SYGVNS. Losses at the gene ends were 6 bases for V and 4 bases for J; bases not matched to a gene: 6. V usage is TRBV25-1 and J usage is TRBJ2-1, with 7 bases that match TRBD2. Specimen: PBMCs or T cells enriched from blood (not recorded which). This TCR was recovered from a woman in her thirties or forties with acute COVID-19. The CDR3 is CASSPQRDYNEQFF. The CDR3 region has the DNA TGTGCCAGCAGCCCCCAGCGGGATTACAATGAGCAGTTCTTC. The full variable domain, in which reference TRBV25-1 and TRBJ2-1 provide the parts outside the CDR3, is EADIYQTPRYLVIGTGKKITLECSQTMGHDKMYWYQQDPGMELHLIHYSYGVNSTEKGDLSSESTVSRIRTEHFPLTLESARPSHTSQYLCASSPQRDYNEQFFGPGTRLTVL.